Listed below are T cell receptor beta chains from one sample, sequenced in a study of CD8+ T cells in alopecia areata. The assay was immunoSEQ multiplex PCR, and TCRdb's table has in-frame clones only and misses some. The profile shows more than 150,000 clones, 50% to 60% of them singletons. The sequencing used CD4+ T cells sorted from blood, collected at week 4, from a patient treated with tofacitinib. Receptor source: a human donor with alopecia areata. CDR3s include the opening cysteine and the closing phenylalanine or tryptophan. D genes are given only for firm matches. The listing skips clone size in some rows; elsewhere it reads once, few, many or a size class.

CDR3 protein,CDR3 DNA,V gene,J gene,clone size,D gene
CASTPELAGGEQYF,TGCGCCAGCACCCCCGAACTAGCGGGGGGCGAGCAGTACTTC,TRBV5-1,TRBJ2-7,NA,TRBD2
CASSLWQRETQYF,TGTGCCAGCAGCTTGTGGCAGCGGGAGACCCAGTACTTC,TRBV5-4,TRBJ2-5,NA,NA
CASGHRDRGGWGYGYTF,TGTGCCAGCGGACACCGGGACAGGGGCGGTTGGGGCTATGGCTACACCTTC,TRBV2,TRBJ1-2,few,TRBD1
CASSLGAASFHEQFF,TGTGCCAGCAGCTTAGGAGCGGCCTCATTTCATGAGCAGTTCTTC,TRBV11-2,TRBJ2-1,NA,NA
CASTLWGGSYNEQFF,TGTGCCAGCACCCTATGGGGGGGCTCCTACAATGAGCAGTTCTTC,TRBV6-1,TRBJ2-1,NA,TRBD2
CAWRRAGIYNEQFF,TGTGCCTGGAGGAGGGCGGGGATCTACAATGAGCAGTTCTTC,TRBV30,TRBJ2-1,NA,NA
CASKGPRGQSSYEQYF,TGTGCCAGCAAAGGCCCTCGGGGGCAGAGCTCCTACGAGCAGTACTTC,TRBV25-1,TRBJ2-7,NA,NA
CASSLRPEYTIYF,TGTGCCAGCAGTTTACGACCGGAATACACCATATATTTT,TRBV27,TRBJ1-3,NA,NA
CASSTGTGGFYEQYF,TGTGCCAGCTCAACCGGGACAGGGGGTTTCTACGAGCAGTACTTC,TRBV18,TRBJ2-7,NA,TRBD1
CASRPGQDHYGYTF,TGTGCCAGCAGACCCGGACAGGACCACTATGGCTACACCTTC,TRBV6-5,TRBJ1-2,NA,TRBD1
CSALVTGELFF,TGCAGCGCCCTGGTGACCGGGGAGCTGTTTTTT,TRBV29-1,TRBJ2-2,few,NA
CASSQGSTDTQYF,TGTGCCAGCAGCCAGGGCAGCACAGATACGCAGTATTTT,TRBV4-2,TRBJ2-3,NA,NA
CASMVAGATSNTEAFF,TGTGCCAGCATGGTGGCTGGGGCCACCTCAAACACTGAAGCTTTCTTT,TRBV25-1,TRBJ1-1,NA,NA
CASLGRQLMNTEAFF,TGTGCCAGCCTTGGGAGACAGCTTATGAACACTGAAGCTTTCTTT,TRBV7-9,TRBJ1-1,few,NA
CATSREGGRTDTQYF,TGTGCCACCAGCAGAGAGGGGGGCCGCACAGATACGCAGTATTTT,TRBV15,TRBJ2-3,once,NA
CSVRQGTDYGYTF,TGCAGCGTGAGACAGGGGACGGACTATGGCTACACCTTC,TRBV29-1,TRBJ1-2,NA,TRBD1
CASSPSGGQETQYF,TGTGCCAGCAGCCCTAGCGGGGGGCAAGAGACCCAGTACTTC,TRBV11-2,TRBJ2-5,few,TRBD2
CSARQNSYGYTF,TGCAGCGCCAGACAGAATAGCTATGGCTACACCTTC,TRBV29-1,TRBJ1-2,NA,NA
CASSPGQYNQPQHF,TGTGCCAGCAGTCCGGGACAGTACAATCAGCCCCAGCATTTT,TRBV6-5,TRBJ1-5,NA,TRBD1
CASSYGQGFYQPQHF,TGTGCCAGCAGCTACGGACAGGGGTTCTATCAGCCCCAGCATTTT,TRBV7-9,TRBJ1-5,NA,TRBD1
CASSWYSGYTF,TGTGCCAGCAGCTGGTACAGTGGGTACACCTTC,TRBV11-2,TRBJ1-2,few,NA
CAWGRTGQYF,TGTGCCTGGGGACGCACAGGGCAGTACTTC,TRBV30,TRBJ2-7,NA,NA
CASSFSGGPPQGEQFF,TGTGCCAGCAGCTTTTCGGGGGGCCCACCTCAAGGGGAGCAGTTCTTC,TRBV5-6,TRBJ2-1,NA,NA
CASSIGQLTYEQYF,TGTGCCAGCTCTATAGGACAGCTAACCTACGAGCAGTACTTC,TRBV2,TRBJ2-7,NA,NA
CAWSFRTGGGYTF,TGTGCCTGGAGTTTCCGGACAGGCGGGGGCTACACCTTC,TRBV30,TRBJ1-2,NA,TRBD1
CASSDRVGTEAFF,TGTGCCAGCAGTGACAGGGTGGGCACTGAAGCTTTCTTT,TRBV25-1,TRBJ1-1,NA,NA
CASSLSVSSYNEQFF,TGTGCCAGCAGCTTGTCGGTAAGCTCCTACAATGAGCAGTTCTTC,TRBV5-6,TRBJ2-1,NA,NA
CASSRDAGGNQPQHF,TGCGCCAGCAGCCGGGACGCGGGGGGCAATCAGCCCCAGCATTTT,TRBV5-1,TRBJ1-5,few,NA
CASSLVGGQVPTEQYF,TGCGCCAGCAGCTTGGTGGGGGGACAGGTTCCGACCGAGCAGTACTTC,TRBV5-1,TRBJ2-7,NA,TRBD1
CASSPLGQGGHQPQHF,TGTGCCAGCAGCCCTCTTGGACAGGGTGGGCATCAGCCCCAGCATTTT,TRBV27,TRBJ1-5,NA,TRBD1
CSVRDLQGPLHF,TGCAGCGTTCGGGACCTCCAGGGGCCCCTCCACTTT,TRBV29-1,TRBJ1-6,NA,NA
CATSRVRWGEDEQYF,TGTGCCACCAGCAGAGTAAGGTGGGGGGAGGACGAGCAGTACTTC,TRBV15,TRBJ2-7,NA,NA